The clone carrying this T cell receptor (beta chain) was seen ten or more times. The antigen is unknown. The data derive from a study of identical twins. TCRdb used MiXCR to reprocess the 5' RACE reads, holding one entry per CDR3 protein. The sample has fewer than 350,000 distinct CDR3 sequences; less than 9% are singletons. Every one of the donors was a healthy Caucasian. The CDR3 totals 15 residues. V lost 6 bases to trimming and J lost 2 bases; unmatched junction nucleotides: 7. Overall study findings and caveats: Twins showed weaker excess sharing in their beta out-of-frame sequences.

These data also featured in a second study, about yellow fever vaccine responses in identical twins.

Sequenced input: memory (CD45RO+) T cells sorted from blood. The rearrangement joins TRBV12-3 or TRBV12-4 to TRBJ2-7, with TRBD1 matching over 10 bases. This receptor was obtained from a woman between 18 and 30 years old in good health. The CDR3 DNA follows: TGTGCCAGCAGCCCCCCCGGGACAGGGGCCTACGAGCAGTACTTC. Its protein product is CASSPPGTGAYEQYF.